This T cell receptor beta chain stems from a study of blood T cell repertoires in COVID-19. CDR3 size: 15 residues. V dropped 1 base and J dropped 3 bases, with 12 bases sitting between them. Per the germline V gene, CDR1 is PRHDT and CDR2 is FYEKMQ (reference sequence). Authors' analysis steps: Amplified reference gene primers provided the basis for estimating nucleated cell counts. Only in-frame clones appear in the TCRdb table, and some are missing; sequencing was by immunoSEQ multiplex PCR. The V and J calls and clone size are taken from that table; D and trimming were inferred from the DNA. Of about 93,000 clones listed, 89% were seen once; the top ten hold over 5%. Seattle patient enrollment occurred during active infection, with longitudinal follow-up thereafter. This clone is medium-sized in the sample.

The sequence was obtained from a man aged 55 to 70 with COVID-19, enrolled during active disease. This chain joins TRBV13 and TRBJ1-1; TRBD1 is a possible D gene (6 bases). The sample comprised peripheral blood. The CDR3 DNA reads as TGTGCCAGCAGCTTAGTGGGGGCGGTGGACACTGAAGCTTTCTTT. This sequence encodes CASSLVGAVDTEAFF. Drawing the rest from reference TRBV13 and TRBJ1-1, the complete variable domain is AAGVIQSPRHLIKEKRETATLKCYPIPRHDTVYWYQQGPGQDPQFLISFYEKMQSDKGSIPDRFSAQQFSDYHSELNMSSLELGDSALYFCASSLVGAVDTEAFFGQGTRLTVV.